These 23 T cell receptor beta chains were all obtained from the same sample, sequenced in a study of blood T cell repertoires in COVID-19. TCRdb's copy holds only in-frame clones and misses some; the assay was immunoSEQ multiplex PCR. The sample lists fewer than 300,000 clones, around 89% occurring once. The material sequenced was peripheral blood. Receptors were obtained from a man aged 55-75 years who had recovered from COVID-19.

The CDR3 DNA follows: TGTGCCAGCAGCCAAGAGGGGGGGCTCTCCTACGAGCAGTACTTC. Protein product: CASSQEGGLSYEQYF. J is TRBJ2-7 and V is TRBV14, with TRBD2 as a possible D gene (7 bases). The CDR3 consists of 15 residues. Trimming stripped 0 bases from V and 0 bases from J, with 9 bases between. Germline V lookup: CDR1 SGHDN, CDR2 FVKESK.

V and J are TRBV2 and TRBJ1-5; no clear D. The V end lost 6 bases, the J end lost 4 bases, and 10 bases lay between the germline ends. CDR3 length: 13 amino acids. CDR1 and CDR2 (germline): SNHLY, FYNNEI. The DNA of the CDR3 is TGTGCCAGCAGAAGCACAGAAAATCAGCCCCAGCATTTT. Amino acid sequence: CASRSTENQPQHF.

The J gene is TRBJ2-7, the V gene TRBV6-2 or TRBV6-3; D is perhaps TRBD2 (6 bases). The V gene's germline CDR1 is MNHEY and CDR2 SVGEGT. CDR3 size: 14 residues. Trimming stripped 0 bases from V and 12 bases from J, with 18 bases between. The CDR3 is CASSYSKESAGWYF. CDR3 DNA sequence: TGTGCCAGCAGTTACTCGAAGGAGAGCGCGGGATGGTACTTC.

The CDR3 DNA reads as TGTGCCAGCAGCTCCGGGACAGTCAAAAATGAAAAACTGTTTTTT. Protein sequence: CASSSGTVKNEKLFF. The chain links TRBV7-2 to TRBJ1-4, with 7 bases that match TRBD1. V gave up 4 bases and J gave up 5 bases; unmatched junction bases: 7. The CDR3 covers 15 residues. CDR1 is SGHTA and CDR2 is FQGNSA in the germline V gene.

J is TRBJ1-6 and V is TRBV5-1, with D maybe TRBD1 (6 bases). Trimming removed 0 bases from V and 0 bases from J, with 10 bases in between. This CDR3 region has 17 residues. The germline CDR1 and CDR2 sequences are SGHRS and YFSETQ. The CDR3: CASSLVQGSSYNSPLHF. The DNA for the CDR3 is TGCGCCAGCAGCTTGGTGCAGGGGAGCTCCTATAATTCACCCCTCCACTTT.

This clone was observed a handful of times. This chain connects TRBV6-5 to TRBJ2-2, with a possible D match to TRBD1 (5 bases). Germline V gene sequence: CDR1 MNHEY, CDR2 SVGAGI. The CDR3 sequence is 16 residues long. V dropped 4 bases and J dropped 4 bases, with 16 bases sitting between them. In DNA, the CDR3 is TGTGCCAGCAGTTGGGGTCGCAGGGCGAGCACCGGGGAGCTGTTTTTT. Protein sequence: CASSWGRRASTGELFF.

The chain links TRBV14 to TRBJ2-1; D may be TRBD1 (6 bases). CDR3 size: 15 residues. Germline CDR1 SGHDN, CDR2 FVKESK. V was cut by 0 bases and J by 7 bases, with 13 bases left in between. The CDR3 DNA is TGTGCCAGCAGCCAAGATTTGGACAGAATTAATGAGCAGTTCTTC. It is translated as CASSQDLDRINEQFF.

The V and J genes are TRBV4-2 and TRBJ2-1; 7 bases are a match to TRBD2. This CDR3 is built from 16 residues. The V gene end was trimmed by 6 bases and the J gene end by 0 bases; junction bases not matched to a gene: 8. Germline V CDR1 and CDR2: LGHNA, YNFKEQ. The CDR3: CASSRDSGSSYNEQFF. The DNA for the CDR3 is TGTGCCAGCAGTCGAGATAGCGGGTCCTCCTACAATGAGCAGTTCTTC.

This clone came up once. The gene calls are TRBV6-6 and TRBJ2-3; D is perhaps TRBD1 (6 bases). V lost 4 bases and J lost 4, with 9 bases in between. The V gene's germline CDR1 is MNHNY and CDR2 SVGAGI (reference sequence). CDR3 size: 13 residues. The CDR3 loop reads CASSSTGSDTQYF. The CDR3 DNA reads TGTGCCAGCAGTTCAACAGGGTCAGATACGCAGTATTTT.

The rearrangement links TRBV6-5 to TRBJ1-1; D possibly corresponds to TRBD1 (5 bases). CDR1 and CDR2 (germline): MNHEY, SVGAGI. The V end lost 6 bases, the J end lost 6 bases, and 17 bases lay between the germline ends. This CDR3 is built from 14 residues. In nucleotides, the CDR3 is TGTGCCAGCAGCCCCACGGCAGGGTACGCTGAAGCTTTCTTT. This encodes CASSPTAGYAEAFF.

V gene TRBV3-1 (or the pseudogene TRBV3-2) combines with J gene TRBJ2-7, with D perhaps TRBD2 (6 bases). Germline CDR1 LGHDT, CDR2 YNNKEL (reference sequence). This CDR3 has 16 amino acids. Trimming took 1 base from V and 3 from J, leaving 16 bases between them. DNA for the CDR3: TGTGCCAGCAGCCAAGGGGGACTGCAAATGGGCTACGAGCAGTACTTC. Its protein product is CASSQGGLQMGYEQYF.

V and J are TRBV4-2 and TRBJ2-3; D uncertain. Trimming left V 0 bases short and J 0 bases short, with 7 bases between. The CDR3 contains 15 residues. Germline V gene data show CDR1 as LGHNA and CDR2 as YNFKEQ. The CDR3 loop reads CASSQDAVSTDTQYF. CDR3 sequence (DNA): TGTGCCAGCAGCCAAGACGCGGTTAGCACAGATACGCAGTATTTT.

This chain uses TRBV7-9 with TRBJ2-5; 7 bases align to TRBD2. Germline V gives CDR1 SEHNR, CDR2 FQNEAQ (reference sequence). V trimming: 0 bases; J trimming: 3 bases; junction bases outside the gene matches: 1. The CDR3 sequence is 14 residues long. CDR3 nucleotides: TGTGCCAGCAGCTTAGCGGGGGGGAAAGAGACCCAGTACTTC. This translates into CASSLAGGKETQYF.

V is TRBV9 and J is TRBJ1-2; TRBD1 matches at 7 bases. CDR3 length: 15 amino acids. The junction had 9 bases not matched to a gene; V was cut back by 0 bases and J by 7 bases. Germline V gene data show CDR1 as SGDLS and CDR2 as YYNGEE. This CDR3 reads CASSVARQGSFGYTF. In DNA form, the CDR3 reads TGTGCCAGCAGCGTAGCTCGACAGGGTTCGTTTGGCTACACCTTC.

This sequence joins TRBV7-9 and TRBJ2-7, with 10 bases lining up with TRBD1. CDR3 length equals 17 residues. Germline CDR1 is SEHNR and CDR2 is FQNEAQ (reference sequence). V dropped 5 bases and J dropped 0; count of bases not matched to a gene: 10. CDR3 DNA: TGTGCCAGCAGCGATCTGACCGGGACAGGGGACTCCTACGAGCAGTACTTC. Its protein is CASSDLTGTGDSYEQYF.

The DNA for the CDR3 is TGTGCCAGCACGTCTCCCCGAGAGGGCACTGAAGCTTTCTTT. This translates into CASTSPREGTEAFF. The chain is built from TRBV27 and TRBJ1-1; D is undetermined. This CDR3 spans 14 amino acids. Germline CDR1 is MNHEY and CDR2 is SMNVEV (reference sequence). The V end was cut by 7 bases, the J end by 4 bases, with 16 bases between.

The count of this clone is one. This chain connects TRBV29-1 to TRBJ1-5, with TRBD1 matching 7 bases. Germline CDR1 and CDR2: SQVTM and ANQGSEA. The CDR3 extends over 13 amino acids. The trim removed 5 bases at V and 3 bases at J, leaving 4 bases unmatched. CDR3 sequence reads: CSVSTGLNQPQHF. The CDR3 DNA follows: TGCAGCGTTTCGACAGGGCTCAATCAGCCCCAGCATTTT.

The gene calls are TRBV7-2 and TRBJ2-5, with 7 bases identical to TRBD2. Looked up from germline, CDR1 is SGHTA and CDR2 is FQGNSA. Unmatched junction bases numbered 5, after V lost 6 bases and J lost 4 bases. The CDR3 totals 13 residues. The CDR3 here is CASRTGGRETQYF. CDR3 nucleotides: TGTGCCAGCAGAACCGGGGGGAGAGAGACCCAGTACTTC.

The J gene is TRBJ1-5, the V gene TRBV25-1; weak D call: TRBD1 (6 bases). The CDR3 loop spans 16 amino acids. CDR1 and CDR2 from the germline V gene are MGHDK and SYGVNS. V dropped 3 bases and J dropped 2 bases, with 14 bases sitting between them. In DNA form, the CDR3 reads TGTGCCAGCAGTGAGACGGGGGGCCAGGGCAATCAGCCCCAGCATTTT. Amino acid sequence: CASSETGGQGNQPQHF. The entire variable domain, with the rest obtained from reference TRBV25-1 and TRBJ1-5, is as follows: EADIYQTPRYLVIGTGKKITLECSQTMGHDKMYWYQQDPGMELHLIHYSYGVNSTEKGDLSSESTVSRIRTEHFPLTLESARPSHTSQYLCASSETGGQGNQPQHFGDGTRLSIL.

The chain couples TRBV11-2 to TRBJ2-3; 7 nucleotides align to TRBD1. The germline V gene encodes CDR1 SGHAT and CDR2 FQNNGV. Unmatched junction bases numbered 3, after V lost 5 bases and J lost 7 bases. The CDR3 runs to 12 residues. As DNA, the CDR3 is TGTGCCAGCAGCCCAGGGGGACATACGCAGTATTTT. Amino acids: CASSPGGHTQYF.

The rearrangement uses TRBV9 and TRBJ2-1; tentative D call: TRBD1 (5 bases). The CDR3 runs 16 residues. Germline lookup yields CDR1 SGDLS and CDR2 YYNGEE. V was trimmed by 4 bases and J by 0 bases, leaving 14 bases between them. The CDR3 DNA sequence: TGTGCCAGCAGCACGAACAGGCTAATCTCCTACAATGAGCAGTTCTTC. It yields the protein CASSTNRLISYNEQFF.

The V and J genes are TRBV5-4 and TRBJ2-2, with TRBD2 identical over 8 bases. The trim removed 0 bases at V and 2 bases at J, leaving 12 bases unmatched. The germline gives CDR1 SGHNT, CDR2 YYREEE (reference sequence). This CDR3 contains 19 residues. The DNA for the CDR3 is TGTGCCAGCAGCTTGGCCCTTTCGCATGCGGGGGGCAACACCGGGGAGCTGTTTTTT. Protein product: CASSLALSHAGGNTGELFF.

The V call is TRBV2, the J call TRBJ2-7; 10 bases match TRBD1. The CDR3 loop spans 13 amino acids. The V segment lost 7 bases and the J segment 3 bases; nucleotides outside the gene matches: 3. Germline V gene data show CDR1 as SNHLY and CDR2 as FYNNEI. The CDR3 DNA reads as TGTGCCAGCAAAGGGACAGGGGTCTACGAGCAGTACTTC. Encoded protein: CASKGTGVYEQYF.